This T cell receptor beta chain was observed in a study of CD8+ T cells in alopecia areata. Study outcomes and limitations: Tofacitinib delivered significant drops in scalp clonality and in expanded CD8+ clones among the top 100.

For this clone: No antigen is known for it.

V lost 6 bases to trimming and J lost 8 bases, with 14 bases between them. There are 11 residues in the CDR3. Germline V CDR1 and CDR2: DFQATT, SNEGSKA (reference sequence). The sample's treatment: oral pan-JAK inhibitor, 5-10 mg twice daily. Lesional scalp punch biopsies and peripheral blood came from alopecia areata patients. PBMC-derived CD4+ and CD8+ T cells were sorted. It was cDNA, reverse transcribed from extracted RNA, that served as the sequencing template. Repertoires were generated with immunoSEQ multiplex PCR, while TCRdb's copy carries only in-frame clones and drops some. The sample lists around 190,000 clones, 60% occurring once.

The V call is TRBV20-1, the J call TRBJ2-7, with D maybe TRBD1 (5 bases). The sample in question was CD4+ T cells sorted from blood, obtained at week 24, from a patient treated with tofacitinib. The receptor's source is a human donor with alopecia areata. CDR3 region: CSAQSGFQQYF. The CDR3 DNA is TGCAGTGCCCAGTCAGGGTTTCAGCAGTACTTC.